Included here is one T cell receptor (beta chain) sequence, with context. The germline gives CDR1 MNHEY, CDR2 SVGAGI. Trimming stripped 6 bases from V and 0 bases from J, with 9 bases between. The CDR3 spans 15 residues. The record originates from a study of technical replicates of blood from several donors. Method: immunoSEQ multiplex PCR; TCRdb's copy keeps in-frame clones and lacks some. Of more than 65,000 clones listed, approximately 97% were seen once; the top ten hold roughly 0.3%. The receptor comes from a human donor in good health. Sample: T cells isolated from PBMCs. This sequence joins TRBV6-5 and TRBJ2-6, with D hard to call. The CDR3 bases are TGTGCCAGCAGCCCTGGCGGCTCTGGGGCCAACGTCCTGACTTTC. Amino acid sequence: CASSPGGSGANVLTF.